The 31 T cell receptor beta chains listed next were all sequenced from one sample in a study of cytomegalovirus exposure and HLA in healthy donors. PCR amplification relied on 60 Vbeta primers (plus 13 Jbeta primers). The table came from immunoSEQ multiplex PCR; TCRdb's copy has only in-frame clones and leaves some out. This sample has about 160,000 clones, with under 85% found just once. The sequencing input was PBMCs. Receptor source: a man over 45 in good health and CMV-seropositive.

In this sample, this clone turned up once. The genes are TRBV6-6 and TRBJ2-7; no clear D. The V gene's germline CDR1 is MNHNY and CDR2 SVGAGI (reference sequence). This CDR3 spans 15 amino acids. Trimming removed 2 bases from V and 0 bases from J, with 11 bases in between. The DNA of the CDR3 is TGTGCCAGCAGTTACATCGCAGTCGTCTCCTACGAGCAGTACTTC. Its translation is CASSYIAVVSYEQYF.

J is TRBJ1-2 and V is TRBV11-2; D perhaps matches TRBD1 (6 bases). Germline CDR1 SGHAT, CDR2 FQNNGV. V dropped 4 bases and J dropped 0 bases, with 12 bases sitting between them. The CDR3 totals 15 residues. The CDR3: CASSYGQPSNYGYTF. For the CDR3, the DNA is TGTGCCAGCAGCTATGGACAGCCTTCTAACTATGGCTACACCTTC.

The rearrangement uses TRBV2 and TRBJ1-1; 7 nucleotides align to TRBD1. CDR1 and CDR2 (germline): SNHLY, FYNNEI. V dropped 8 bases and J dropped 4; count of bases not matched to a gene: 10. This CDR3 is 14 amino acids long. CDR3 DNA sequence: TGTGCCAGCTGGCCAGGGGGTACGATCACTGAAGCTTTCTTT. Translation: CASWPGGTITEAFF.

The chain links TRBV9 to TRBJ2-2, with D perhaps TRBD1 (6 bases). Germline V lookup: CDR1 SGDLS, CDR2 YYNGEE. The CDR3 length is 13 residues. Trimming took off 7 bases at V and 6 bases at J, with 13 bases between the two ends. The CDR3 coding sequence is TGTGCCAGCGGTCACCAGGGGTCCGGGGAGCTGTTTTTT. This sequence encodes CASGHQGSGELFF.

In DNA, the CDR3 is TGTGCCAGCAGCCCAACCCGGGGGGCCTACGAGCAGTACTTC. Protein product: CASSPTRGAYEQYF. The chain is built from TRBV5-6 and TRBJ2-7; 7 nucleotides line up with TRBD2. The CDR3 spans 14 residues. Losses at the gene ends were 4 bases for V and 2 bases for J; bases not matched to a gene: 6. The germline CDR1 and CDR2 sequences are SGHDT and YYEEEE.

The chain employs TRBV9 and TRBJ1-1; maybe TRBD1 (6 bases). This CDR3 is built from 14 residues. Germline lookup yields CDR1 SGDLS and CDR2 YYNGEE. The V gene lost 0 bases and the J gene lost 4 bases, with 10 bases spanning the gap. The CDR3, as DNA: TGTGCCAGCAGCGTAGCTGGGGGGGCCACTGAAGCTTTCTTT. This translates into CASSVAGGATEAFF.

A few counts support this clone. The chain joins TRBV27 to TRBJ1-1, with 7 bases aligning to TRBD1. The V and J ends lost 6 bases and 5 bases, in that order; junction bases with no gene match: 12. The germline CDR1 and CDR2 sequences are MNHEY and SMNVEV (reference sequence). There are 15 residues in the CDR3. The CDR3: CASRPGTTGWTEAFF. CDR3 in DNA: TGTGCCAGCAGACCCGGGACGACAGGGTGGACTGAAGCTTTCTTT.

The rearrangement joins TRBV28 to TRBJ2-1; 11 positions agree with TRBD2. V dropped 6 bases and J dropped 10; count of bases not matched to a gene: 11. The CDR3 is made up of 15 amino acids. Germline values: CDR1 MDHEN, CDR2 SYDVKM. CDR3: CASSRTSGGVGEQFF. The DNA of the CDR3 is TGTGCCAGCAGCCGTACTAGCGGGGGCGTGGGAGAGCAGTTCTTC.

This clone was counted only a few times. Different DNA sequences within this sample yield the same CDR3. The chain carries TRBV30 and TRBJ2-7, with TRBD2 matching over 8 bases. J lost 1 base, V lost 2 bases, and 4 bases had no gene match. This CDR3 contains 14 residues. Germline CDR1 is GTSNPN and CDR2 is SVGIG (reference sequence). CDR3: CAWSSTSGSYEQYF. The DNA for the CDR3 is TGTGCCTGGAGTAGCACTAGCGGATCCTACGAGCAGTACTTC.

The chain uses TRBV30 and TRBJ2-3; 8 nucleotides line up with TRBD2. CDR1 and CDR2 from the germline V gene are GTSNPN and SVGIG (reference sequence). This CDR3 is built from 12 residues. V shed 4 bases and J 3 bases; nucleotides not matched to a gene: 0. For the CDR3, the DNA is TGTGCCTGGACTAGCGGGACAGATACGCAGTATTTT. Translated: CAWTSGTDTQYF. The whole variable domain, filled in from reference TRBV30 and TRBJ2-3, reads SQTIHQWPATLVQPVGSPLSLECTVEGTSNPNLYWYRQAAGRGLQLLFYSVGIGQISSEVPQNLSASRPQDRQFILSSKKLLLSDSGFYLCAWTSGTDTQYFGPGTRLTVL.

This clone was detected only a few times. The chain combines TRBV7-3 with TRBJ1-1, with D possibly matching TRBD1 (6 bases). V was pared by 5 bases and J by 3 bases, with 13 bases between. The CDR3 sequence is 14 residues long. The germline gives CDR1 SGHTA, CDR2 FQGTGA. CDR3 in amino acids: CASSASGQYTEAFF. CDR3 nucleotide sequence: TGTGCCAGCAGCGCGTCAGGACAGTACACTGAAGCTTTCTTT.

The V gene is TRBV28, the J gene TRBJ1-2, with D perhaps TRBD1 (5 bases). V lost 4 bases, J lost 6 bases, and 24 bases lay in between. The CDR3 has 17 amino acids. CDR1 and CDR2 from the germline V gene are MDHEN and SYDVKM. The CDR3: CASSSLAPRGGDHGYTF. The DNA of the CDR3 is TGTGCCAGCAGTTCCTTAGCCCCCCGGGGAGGGGACCATGGCTACACCTTC.

This clone occurred a few times. J is TRBJ1-6 and V is TRBV19, with a tentative D call TRBD1 (5 bases). Germline V gene data show CDR1 as LNHDA and CDR2 as SQIVND (reference sequence). V was clipped by 4 bases and J by 7 bases, with 14 bases between them. The CDR3 contains 15 residues. Here the CDR3 DNA reads TGTGCCAGTAGTACCGAAAACAGACAGAATTCACCCCTCCACTTT. Translating it yields CASSTENRQNSPLHF.

The genes are TRBV6-5 and TRBJ2-7, with 14 positions matching TRBD2. The ends lost 5 bases at V and 6 bases at J; junction bases unmatched: 6. Germline V gives CDR1 MNHEY, CDR2 SVGAGI. The CDR3 covers 15 residues. The chain's CDR3 is CASSQTGLAGAEQYF. CDR3 in DNA: TGTGCCAGCAGTCAAACGGGACTAGCGGGAGCCGAGCAGTACTTC.

The chain uses TRBV11-1 and TRBJ1-1, with D tentatively TRBD1 (6 bases). The CDR3 runs 15 residues. Trimming removed 3 bases at V and 5 bases at J, with 16 bases between. CDR1 and CDR2 (germline): SGHAT, FQDESV (reference sequence). CDR3 region: CASSFGSQGWTEAFF. For the CDR3, the DNA is TGTGCCAGCAGCTTTGGCAGCCAGGGGTGGACTGAAGCTTTCTTT.

This clone appeared once. The chain uses TRBV14 and TRBJ2-7; 8 positions match TRBD1. Germline V lookup: CDR1 SGHDN, CDR2 FVKESK. CDR3 size: 18 residues. V dropped 4 bases and J dropped 7; count of bases not matched to a gene: 21. In DNA form, the CDR3 reads TGTGCCAGCAGCCCTATCGCCGGTTGGACAGGGAAGGGTAGGGAGCAGTACTTC. It yields the protein CASSPIAGWTGKGREQYF.

V and J are TRBV15 and TRBJ1-3; 7 positions agree with TRBD1. Germline CDR1 is LNHNV and CDR2 is YYDKDF (reference sequence). Trimming took 9 bases from V and 0 from J; bases not matched to a gene: 5. This CDR3 has 14 amino acids. CDR3 sequence: CATEGADSGNTIYF. The DNA for the CDR3 is TGTGCCACTGAGGGGGCCGACTCTGGAAACACCATATATTTT.

This sequence joins TRBV30 and TRBJ2-5; TRBD1 matches at 9 bases. Germline V CDR1 and CDR2: GTSNPN, SVGIG (reference sequence). This CDR3 comprises 15 residues. V trimming: 2 bases; J trimming: 5 bases; junction bases outside the gene matches: 9. The CDR3 region has the DNA TGTGCCTGGAGTCCCCTGGCCGACAGGGGGGAGACCCAGTACTTC. This sequence encodes CAWSPLADRGETQYF. The complete variable domain, with remaining parts taken from reference TRBV30 and TRBJ2-5, reads SQTIHQWPATLVQPVGSPLSLECTVEGTSNPNLYWYRQAAGRGLQLLFYSVGIGQISSEVPQNLSASRPQDRQFILSSKKLLLSDSGFYLCAWSPLADRGETQYFGPGTRLLVL.

Details on this clone: Other DNA variants within this sample encode the same CDR3. The gene calls are TRBV5-1 and TRBJ2-1; tentatively, D is TRBD2 (5 bases). This CDR3 has 12 amino acids. V lost 1 base to trimming and J lost 12 bases, with 11 bases between them. Germline V lookup: CDR1 SGHRS, CDR2 YFSETQ. CDR3 nucleotides: TGCGCCAGCAGCTTGACCGGGGAATTGCAGTTCTTC. Its translation: CASSLTGELQFF.

This chain links TRBV11-2 with TRBJ2-2; 8 bases agree with TRBD1. This CDR3 comprises 16 residues. Trimming at V came to 3 bases and at J to 6 bases, leaving 9 bases not matched to a gene. Germline CDR1 reads SGHAT; CDR2 reads FQNNGV. CDR3 DNA sequence: TGTGCCAGCAGCTTGGACAGGGTTAGTTCTTCCGGGGAGCTGTTTTTT. Translating gives CASSLDRVSSSGELFF.

Only one count was recorded for this clone. CDR3 DNA sequence: TGTGCCAGCAGCTTGACAGGCGGCTCTCACGAGACCCAGTACTTC. It encodes CASSLTGGSHETQYF. V usage is TRBV11-3 and J usage is TRBJ2-5; perhaps TRBD1 as D (6 bases). The CDR3 is 15 residues long. The germline gives CDR1 SGHNT, CDR2 YENEEA. Trimming removed 3 bases at V and 5 bases at J, with 16 bases between.

This clone was seen once. The chain is built from TRBV9 and TRBJ2-7, with 11 bases matching TRBD1. J was trimmed by 4 bases and V by 4 bases; bases with no gene match: 7. The CDR3 has 15 residues. The germline CDR1 and CDR2 sequences are SGDLS and YYNGEE. This CDR3 reads CASSPRTGGSYEQYF. In nucleotides, the CDR3 is TGTGCCAGCAGCCCACGGACAGGGGGCTCGTACGAGCAGTACTTC. The full variable domain, with the rest looked up from reference TRBV9 and TRBJ2-7, is DSGVTQTPKHLITATGQRVTLRCSPRSGDLSVYWYQQSLDQGLQFLIQYYNGEERAKGNILERFSAQQFPDLHSELNLSSLELGDSALYFCASSPRTGGSYEQYFGPGTRLTVT.

V usage is TRBV19 and J usage is TRBJ1-1; 7 bases align to TRBD1. Germline CDR1 is LNHDA and CDR2 is SQIVND (reference sequence). V lost 4 bases, J lost 5 bases, and 10 bases stayed unmatched. This CDR3 spans 15 amino acids. The DNA for the CDR3 is TGTGCCAGTAGTAAAGCCGGACAGGTTTCTACTGAAGCTTTCTTT. Translated, it gives CASSKAGQVSTEAFF.

This clone appeared a single time. The chain links TRBV28 to TRBJ2-3; no clear D gene. The CDR3 spans 15 residues. Trimming removed 3 bases from V and 6 bases from J, with 16 bases in between. Looked up from germline, CDR1 is MDHEN and CDR2 is SYDVKM. CDR3 nucleotide sequence: TGTGCCAGCAGTTTCCAACCAGTGCAGGTGGATACGCAGTATTTT. Translation gives CASSFQPVQVDTQYF.

The rearrangement links TRBV10-3 to TRBJ2-7, with TRBD1 matching over 8 bases. There are 17 residues in the CDR3. Germline V lookup: CDR1 ENHRY, CDR2 SYGVKD. Losses at the gene ends were 3 bases for V and 0 bases for J; bases not matched to a gene: 10. The CDR3 DNA is TGTGCCATCAGTGATCCGGACAGGGTAGGAGGCTCCTACGAGCAGTACTTC. It translates to CAISDPDRVGGSYEQYF.

The chain carries TRBV5-4 and TRBJ2-1; D uncertain. The ends were cut back, 0 bases at V and 9 bases at J, with 10 bases in the middle. CDR1 SGHNT and CDR2 YYREEE come from the germline V gene (reference sequence). The CDR3 is 13 amino acids. The CDR3 loop reads CASSLGLGGEQFF. The CDR3 DNA is TGTGCCAGCAGCTTGGGGCTAGGTGGTGAGCAGTTCTTC.

V is TRBV6-1 and J is TRBJ2-7; tentatively, D is TRBD1 (6 bases). The V and J ends lost 6 bases and 3 bases respectively, with 12 bases between them. This CDR3 is 13 amino acids long. Germline V lookup: CDR1 MNHNS, CDR2 SASEGT. CDR3 coding DNA: TGTGCCAGCAGAGGATGGACAGACTACGAGCAGTACTTC. Amino acid sequence: CASRGWTDYEQYF.

V usage is TRBV19 and J usage is TRBJ2-2, with TRBD2 identical over 7 bases. The length of the CDR3 is 17 residues. Germline loops: CDR1 LNHDA, CDR2 SQIVND (reference sequence). V lost 7 bases, J lost 0 bases, and 11 bases stayed unmatched. CDR3 in DNA: TGTGCCAGTACCATAAGGGGAGGGACTACGAACACCGGGGAGCTGTTTTTT. Translation gives CASTIRGGTTNTGELFF.

This chain connects TRBV4-2 to TRBJ1-3; maybe TRBD1 (6 bases). Per germline, CDR1 LGHNA and CDR2 YNFKEQ. CDR3 length equals 17 residues. V was pared by 0 bases and J by 1 base, with 13 bases between. The CDR3, as DNA: TGTGCCAGCAGCCAAGAGGCCAGAGGGGGATCTGGAAACACCATATATTTT. Protein sequence: CASSQEARGGSGNTIYF.

The rearrangement joins TRBV5-1 to TRBJ2-3; weak D call: TRBD2 (6 bases). V lost 3 bases and J 2 bases, leaving 10 bases between the germline ends. Germline values: CDR1 SGHRS, CDR2 YFSETQ. This CDR3 contains 14 residues. The CDR3 spells CASSSGDSTDTQYF. The CDR3 nucleotides are TGCGCCAGCAGCTCGGGGGACTCCACAGATACGCAGTATTTT.

The V gene is TRBV29-1, the J gene TRBJ2-5; 8 positions match TRBD1. CDR1 SQVTM and CDR2 ANQGSEA come from the germline V gene. The J segment lost 2 bases and the V segment lost 4 bases, leaving 6 bases of the junction unmatched. This CDR3 contains 14 residues. CDR3 sequence: CSVVHRGSQETQYF. The CDR3 DNA sequence: TGCAGCGTTGTTCACAGGGGGTCTCAAGAGACCCAGTACTTC. Full variable domain (remainder filled in from reference TRBV29-1 and TRBJ2-5): SAVISQKPSRDICQRGTSLTIQCQVDSQVTMMFWYRQQPGQSLTLIATANQGSEATYESGFVIDKFPISRPNLTFSTLTVSNMSPEDSSIYLCSVVHRGSQETQYFGPGTRLLVL.